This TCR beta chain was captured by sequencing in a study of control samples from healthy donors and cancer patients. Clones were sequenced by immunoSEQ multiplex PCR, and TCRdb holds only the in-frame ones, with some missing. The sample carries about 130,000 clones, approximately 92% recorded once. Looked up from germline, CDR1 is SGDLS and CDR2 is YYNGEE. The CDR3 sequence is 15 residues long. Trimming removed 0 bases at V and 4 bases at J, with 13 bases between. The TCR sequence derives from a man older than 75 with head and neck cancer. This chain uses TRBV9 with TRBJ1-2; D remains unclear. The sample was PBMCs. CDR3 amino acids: CASSVEAANAYGYTF. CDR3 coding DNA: TGTGCCAGCAGCGTAGAGGCAGCCAATGCCTATGGCTACACCTTC.